This T cell receptor beta chain was identified in a study of blood T cells in healthy people across ages. The V gene lost 5 bases and the J gene lost 7 bases, with 9 bases spanning the gap. Germline V gene lookup returns CDR1 SGHRS and CDR2 YFSETQ. CDR3 size: 11 residues. The sample holds a few counts of this clonotype. Staff drew roughly 10 milliliters of peripheral blood from each donor. Per sample, no less than 6 micrograms of total RNA were extracted. Using a J-beta primer mix together with a sample-barcoded 5' primer, a second PCR was run for roughly 6 to 12 cycles. TCRdb reprocessed the 5' RACE reads with MiXCR, giving one entry per CDR3 protein. The top ten clones hold around 13% of a sample with 1 million to 1.2 million distinct CDR3 sequences, about two fifths of them seen once.

Sequencing input: blood. The clonotype was recovered from a man younger than 35 in good health. The chain combines TRBV5-1 with TRBJ1-2, with D tentatively TRBD1 (5 bases). The chain's CDR3 is CASSPGIGYTF. The CDR3 DNA is TGCGCCAGCAGTCCAGGGATTGGCTACACCTTC.